The subject of this entry is one T cell receptor beta chain. Its antigen is as yet unknown. The sample comes from a study of identical twins. Overall study findings and caveats: When twins shared out-of-frame alpha sequences, those sequences had excess low generation probability.

CDR1 is GTSNPN, CDR2 SVGIG, per germline (reference sequence). The CDR3 has 15 amino acids. The germline V and J ends were trimmed by 0 bases and 6 bases, with 16 bases remaining between them. TCRdb fed the 5' RACE reads into MiXCR, producing one record per CDR3 protein. The sample consists of about 1.7 million distinct CDR3 sequences, around a third of them appearing once. Sequencing used cord blood. The source is a newborn girl in good health. The chain uses TRBV30 and TRBJ2-3; D is undetermined. The CDR3 here is CAWSVESYPSDTQYF. The DNA of the CDR3 is TGTGCCTGGAGTGTAGAGTCCTACCCGTCCGATACGCAGTATTTT.